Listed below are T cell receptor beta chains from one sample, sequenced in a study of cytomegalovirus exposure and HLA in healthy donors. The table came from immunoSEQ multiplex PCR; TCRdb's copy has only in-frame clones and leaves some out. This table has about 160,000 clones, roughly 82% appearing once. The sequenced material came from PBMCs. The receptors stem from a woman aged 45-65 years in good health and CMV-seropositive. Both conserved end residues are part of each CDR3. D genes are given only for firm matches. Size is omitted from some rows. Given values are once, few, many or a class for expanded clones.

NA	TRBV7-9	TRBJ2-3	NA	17	TGTGCCAGCAGTCCCTACCGGGCTCAAGGCAGGGCAGATACGCAGTATTTT	CASSPYRAQGRADTQYF
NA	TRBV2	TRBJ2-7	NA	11	TGTGCCAGCAGTGGTCGACAAGAGCAGTACTTC	CASSGRQEQYF
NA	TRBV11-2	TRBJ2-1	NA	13	TGTGCCAGCAGCAGCTCGACTTACAATGAGCAGTTCTTC	CASSSSTYNEQFF
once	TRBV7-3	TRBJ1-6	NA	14	TGTGCCAGCAGCTCCTACGGGGGTAATTCACCCCTCCACTTT	CASSSYGGNSPLHF
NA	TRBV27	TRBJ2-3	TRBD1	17	TGTGCCAGCAGTATAAGCTACCGGGACAGGGAGACAGATACGCAGTATTTT	CASSISYRDRETDTQYF
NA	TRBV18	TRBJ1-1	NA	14	TGTGCCAGCTCACCAGTGACAGGGAACACTGAAGCTTTCTTT	CASSPVTGNTEAFF
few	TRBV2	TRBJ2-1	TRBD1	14	TGTGCCACCTCGGACAGGGGTGGGAACAATGAGCAGTTCTTC	CATSDRGGNNEQFF
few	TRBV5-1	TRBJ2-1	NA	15	TGCGCCAGCAGCTTGCTGCGTAGCTCCTACAATGAGCAGTTCTTC	CASSLLRSSYNEQFF
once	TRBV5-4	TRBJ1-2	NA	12	TGTGCCAGCAGCTTGGGCGGGTGTGGCTACACCTTC	CASSLGGCGYTF
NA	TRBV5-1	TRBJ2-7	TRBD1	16	TGCGCCAGCAGACCGGTCCTCGGGACAGGGAACTACGAGCAGTACTTC	CASRPVLGTGNYEQYF
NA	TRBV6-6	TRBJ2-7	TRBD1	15	TGTGCCAGCAGTTACTCGGGACAGGGGAGGAACGAGCAGTACTTC	CASSYSGQGRNEQYF
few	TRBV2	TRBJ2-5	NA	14	TGTGCCAGCCACTACTTCAACCGGGGGGAGACCCAGTACTTC	CASHYFNRGETQYF
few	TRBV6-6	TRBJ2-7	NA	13	TGTGCCAGCAGTTCTAAACAGGGCTACGAGCAGTACTTC	CASSSKQGYEQYF
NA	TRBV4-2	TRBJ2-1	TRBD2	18	TGTGCCAGCAGCCAAGACTCCCTACTAGCGGGGGGCAGCAATGAGCAGTTCTTC	CASSQDSLLAGGSNEQFF
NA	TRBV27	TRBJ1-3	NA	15	TGTGCCAGCAGTTTGAACCAGGCAGGAGGAAACACCATATATTTT	CASSLNQAGGNTIYF
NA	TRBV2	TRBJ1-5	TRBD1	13	TGTGCCAGTACAGGGGGACGCAATCAGCCCCAGCATTTT	CASTGGRNQPQHF
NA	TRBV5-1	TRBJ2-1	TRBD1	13	TGCGCCAGCAGCACCGGACAGGGCAACGAGCAGTTCTTC	CASSTGQGNEQFF
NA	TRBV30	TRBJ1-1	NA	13	TGTGCCTGCCTGACTAGAGTGAACACTGAAGCTTTCTTT	CACLTRVNTEAFF
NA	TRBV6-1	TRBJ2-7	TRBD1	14	TGTGCCAGCAGTGCAAACAGGGGGCCCTACGAGCAGTACTTC	CASSANRGPYEQYF
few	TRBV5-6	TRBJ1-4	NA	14	TGTGCCAGCAGCTTCGGAGGCGTTAATGAAAAACTGTTTTTT	CASSFGGVNEKLFF
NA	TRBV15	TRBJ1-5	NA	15	TGTGCCACCAGCAGAGGAGGGGGGGGCAATCAGCCCCAGCATTTT	CATSRGGGGNQPQHF
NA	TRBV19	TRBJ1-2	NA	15	TGTGCCAGTAAAAGTGGGGCAGGCCGTGGAGATGGCTACACCTTC	CASKSGAGRGDGYTF
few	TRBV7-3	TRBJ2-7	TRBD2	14	TGTGCCAGCAGCTTAGTGGGTGGGGGGGACGAGCAGTACTTC	CASSLVGGGDEQYF
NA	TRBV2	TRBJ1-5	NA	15	TGTGCCAGCAGTGAAATCGCTCGCGGTTATCAGCCCCAGCATTTT	CASSEIARGYQPQHF
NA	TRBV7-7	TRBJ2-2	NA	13	TGTGCCAGCAGACAGGGGAACACCGGGGAGCTGTTTTTT	CASRQGNTGELFF
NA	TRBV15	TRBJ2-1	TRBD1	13	TGTGCCACCAGCAAACAGACAGGGGACGGGCAGTTCTTC	CATSKQTGDGQFF
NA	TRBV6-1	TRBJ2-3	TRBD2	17	TGTGCCAGCAGTGAAGGGGCGACTAGCGGGGGCACAGATACGCAGTATTTT	CASSEGATSGGTDTQYF
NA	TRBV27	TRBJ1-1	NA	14	TGTGCCAGCAACCCAACCGGGTTCAACACTGAAGCTTTCTTT	CASNPTGFNTEAFF
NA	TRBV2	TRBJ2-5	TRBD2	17	TGTGCCAGCAGTGAAGGTCTGACTAGCGGGGGGCAAGAGACCCAGTACTTC	CASSEGLTSGGQETQYF
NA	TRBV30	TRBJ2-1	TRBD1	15	TGTGCCTGGGGCGCCGGGACAGCAACGGCCAATGAGCAGTTCTTC	CAWGAGTATANEQFF
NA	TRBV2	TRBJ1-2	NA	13	TGTGCCAGCAGTGAAGAGGGGAACTATGGCTACACCTTC	CASSEEGNYGYTF
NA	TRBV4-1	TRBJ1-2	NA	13	TGCGCCAGCAGCCCGGCGGGCGTCTATGGCTACACCTTC	CASSPAGVYGYTF
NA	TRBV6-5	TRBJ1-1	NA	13	TGTGCCAGCAGGGACAGTGAGAACACTGAAGCTTTCTTT	CASRDSENTEAFF
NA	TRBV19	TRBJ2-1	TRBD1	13	TGTGCCAGTACCCGGACAGGGTATGATGAGCAGTTCTTC	CASTRTGYDEQFF
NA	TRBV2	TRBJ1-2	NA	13	TGTGCCAGCAGTGACCACAGGGCCGGTGGCTACACCTTC	CASSDHRAGGYTF
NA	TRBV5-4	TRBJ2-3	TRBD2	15	TGTGCCAGCAGCCCGGGGGGGCGGGGTACAGATACGCAGTATTTT	CASSPGGRGTDTQYF
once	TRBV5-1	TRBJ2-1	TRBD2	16	TGCGCCAGCAGCACTGGGCTAGCGGGGGGGTTACTTGAGCAGTTCTTC	CASSTGLAGGLLEQFF
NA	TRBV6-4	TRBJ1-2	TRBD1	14	TGTGCCAGCAGGCCCGGGACAGGGGGCTGCGGCTACACCTTC	CASRPGTGGCGYTF
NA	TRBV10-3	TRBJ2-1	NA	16	TGTGCCATCAGTGAGGGACAGACCATCTTCATCGGTGAGCAGTTCTTC	CAISEGQTIFIGEQFF
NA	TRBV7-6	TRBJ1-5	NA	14	TGTGCCAGCAGCTTGGGAGGAGGGAACCAGCCCCAGCATTTT	CASSLGGGNQPQHF